This TCR beta chain was sequenced in a study of shared clonotypes between healthy human individuals. About the study: Every donor yielded three CD4 naive, three CD4 memory, two CD8 naive and one CD8 memory plate.

Only CD45RO-negative cells positively selected for CCR7 counted as naive CD8 cells, so terminally differentiated effector memory CD45RA+ cells were excluded. Germline loops: CDR1 MDHEN, CDR2 SYDVKM. The CDR3 runs 15 residues. V was trimmed by 6 bases and J by 2 bases, leaving 17 bases between them. Several immunoSEQ 96-well plates shared each subset's DNA, each plate a replicate. The table came from immunoSEQ multiplex PCR; TCRdb's copy has only in-frame clones and leaves some out. The table shows around 1.9 million clones, with roughly 91% occurring only once. V is TRBV28 and J is TRBJ2-7; TRBD2 might be the D (6 bases). The sample was naive CD8+ T cells from PBMCs. The source of this sequence is a man between 18 and 29 years old in good health. Some clones in this sample may be carry-over from other donors' samples. DNA for the CDR3: TGTGCCAGCAGGGCCTTACGGGACTTCACCTACGAGCAGTACTTC. It is translated as CASRALRDFTYEQYF.